The 7 T cell receptor beta chains below all came from one sample that was sequenced in a study of beta chain features in type 1 diabetes. Expressed TCRB transcripts were sequenced because the isolated RNA had all been reverse transcribed beforehand. Libraries were prepared by immunoSEQ multiplex PCR; TCRdb keeps only in-frame clonotypes and omits some of them. The repertoire holds approximately 44,000 clones, 51% seen once, with roughly 2% in the top ten. The specimen was Tregs from blood. The source of these receptors is a woman aged 18-30 years in good health.

The table lists this clone with a few counts. The chain carries TRBV15 and TRBJ2-5; TRBD1 is a possible D gene (6 bases). Germline V gene sequence: CDR1 LNHNV, CDR2 YYDKDF (reference sequence). V lost 4 bases, J lost 4 bases, and 10 bases lay in between. This CDR3 is 13 amino acids long. For the CDR3, the DNA is TGTGCCACCAGCACCAGGGGTCCAGAGACCCAGTACTTC. It translates to CATSTRGPETQYF. The full variable domain, with the rest looked up from reference TRBV15 and TRBJ2-5, is DAMVIQNPRYQVTQFGKPVTLSCSQTLNHNVMYWYQQKSSQAPKLLFHYYDKDFNNEADTPDNFQSRRPNTSFCFLDIRSPGLGDTAMYLCATSTRGPETQYFGPGTRLLVL.

This clone was seen more than once but under ten times. The gene calls are TRBV6-5 and TRBJ2-6; tentative D call: TRBD2 (6 bases). Germline V CDR1 and CDR2: MNHEY, SVGAGI. The germline V and J ends were trimmed by 5 bases and 4 bases, with 9 bases remaining between them. The CDR3 is made up of 14 amino acids. CDR3 region: CASSTDYGANVLTF. The CDR3 DNA follows: TGTGCCAGCAGTACGGACTACGGGGCCAACGTCCTGACTTTC.

The chain couples TRBV4-2 to TRBJ2-1, with a possible D match to TRBD2 (8 bases). The ends were cut back, 4 bases at V and 5 bases at J, with 30 bases in the middle. The CDR3 consists of 20 residues. From germline, CDR1 is LGHNA and CDR2 YNFKEQ. The CDR3 spells CASSPPAGTRKGGRDNEQFF. The CDR3 coding sequence is TGTGCCAGCAGCCCCCCCGCCGGGACTAGAAAAGGGGGCCGTGACAATGAGCAGTTCTTC.

This chain connects TRBV19 to TRBJ2-7, with a weak D call TRBD2 (6 bases). This CDR3 spans 13 amino acids. Germline assignment: CDR1 LNHDA and CDR2 SQIVND (reference sequence). Trimming cost V 10 bases and J 0 bases, with 13 bases left between them. Written as DNA, the CDR3 is TGTGCCACCAGGGACTTTTACTCCTACGAGCAGTACTTC. Protein sequence: CATRDFYSYEQYF. The whole variable domain, filled in from reference TRBV19 and TRBJ2-7, reads DGGITQSPKYLFRKEGQNVTLSCEQNLNHDAMYWYRQDPGQGLRLIYYSQIVNDFQKGDIAEGYSVSREKKESFPLTVTSAQKNPTAFYLCATRDFYSYEQYFGPGTRLTVT.

The V and J genes are TRBV5-1 and TRBJ1-1, with a possible D match to TRBD1 (6 bases). V was shortened by 3 bases and J by 1 base, with 13 bases between the two germline ends. The CDR3 runs to 15 residues. The germline CDR1 and CDR2 sequences are SGHRS and YFSETQ. The CDR3 sequence is CASSSGDQGNTEAFF. DNA for the CDR3: TGCGCCAGCAGCTCAGGGGATCAGGGGAACACTGAAGCTTTCTTT.

J is TRBJ1-3 and V is TRBV5-4, with a weak D call TRBD1 (5 bases). The CDR3 contains 15 residues. V lost 4 bases to trimming and J lost 4 bases, with 15 bases between them. Germline assignment: CDR1 SGHNT and CDR2 YYREEE (reference sequence). DNA for the CDR3: TGTGCCAGCAGCGTCGAACAGGCCGCCGGAAACACCATATATTTT. It codes for CASSVEQAAGNTIYF. Full variable domain (missing parts from reference TRBV5-4 and TRBJ1-3): ETGVTQSPTHLIKTRGQQVTLRCSSQSGHNTVSWYQQALGQGPQFIFQYYREEENGRGNFPPRFSGLQFPNYSSELNVNALELDDSALYLCASSVEQAAGNTIYFGEGSWLTVV.

The rearrangement links TRBV5-4 to TRBJ1-4; 7 bases agree with TRBD1. CDR3 length: 14 residues. J gave up 7 bases and V 1 base, and 4 bases lay outside the gene matches. Germline lookup yields CDR1 SGHNT and CDR2 YYREEE (reference sequence). CDR3 sequence reads: CASSLNRGLEKLFF. The CDR3 DNA sequence: TGTGCCAGCAGCTTGAATAGGGGGCTTGAAAAACTGTTTTTT.